This T cell receptor (beta chain) was captured by sequencing in a study of tumor-infiltrating lymphocytes in primary liver carcinoma. Study observations and caveats: Tumors carried a top-250-clone fraction significantly exceeding that of blood (p = 0.039). Samples were bulk unsorted, so CD4+ and CD8+ repertoires were not compared.

The CDR3 contains 13 residues. Germline V gives CDR1 MNHNS, CDR2 SASEGT. V was clipped by 3 bases and J by 4 bases, with 6 bases between them. Priming with a constant-region primer yielded TCR beta cDNA from about 480 ng total RNA. ARM-PCR was slightly modified, and three nested multiplex PCR rounds with it gave rise to the TCR beta libraries. Forward primers for TRBV1-TRBV30 and a C-beta reverse primer served the first two PCR rounds, at roughly 10 cycles each. TCRdb passed the multiplex PCR reads through MiXCR, listing each CDR3 protein once. The repertoire holds approximately 310,000 distinct CDR3 sequences, with around three fifths as singletons. For blood RNA, unsorted whole blood served as the source, and germline DNA was extracted too. Patients carried chronic HBV infection without prior treatment. Before surgery, approximately 4 milliliters of EDTA blood were taken. As to this clonotype: The antigen is unknown. A read error may explain this, as a much larger clone is one base away.

Sequenced material: peripheral blood. This rearrangement joins TRBV6-1 to TRBJ2-2; D unclear. The source of this sequence is a man aged 35-49 years with primary liver carcinoma and hepatitis B virus infection. CDR3 in DNA: TGTGCCAGCAGTGACAACAGCACCGGGGAGCTGTTTTTT. It is translated as CASSDNSTGELFF.